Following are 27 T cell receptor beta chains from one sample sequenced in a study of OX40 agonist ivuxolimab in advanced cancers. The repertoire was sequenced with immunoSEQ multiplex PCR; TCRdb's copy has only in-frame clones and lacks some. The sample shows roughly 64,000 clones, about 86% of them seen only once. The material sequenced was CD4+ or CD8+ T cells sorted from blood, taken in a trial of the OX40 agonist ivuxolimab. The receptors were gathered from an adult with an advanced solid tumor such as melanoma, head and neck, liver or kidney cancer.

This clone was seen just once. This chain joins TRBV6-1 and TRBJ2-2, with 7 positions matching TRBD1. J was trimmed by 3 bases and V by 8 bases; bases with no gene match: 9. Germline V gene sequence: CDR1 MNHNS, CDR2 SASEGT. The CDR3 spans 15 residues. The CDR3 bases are TGTGCCAGCGAAGGTTGGACAGGTTACACCGGGGAGCTGTTTTTT. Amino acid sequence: CASEGWTGYTGELFF.

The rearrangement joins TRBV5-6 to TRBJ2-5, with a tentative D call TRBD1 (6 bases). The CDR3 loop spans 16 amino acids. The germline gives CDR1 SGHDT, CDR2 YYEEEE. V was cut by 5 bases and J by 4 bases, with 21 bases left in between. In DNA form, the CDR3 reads TGTGCCAGCAGTGTGGGGGCAGGGTTGGGTCCAGAGACCCAGTACTTC. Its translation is CASSVGAGLGPETQYF.

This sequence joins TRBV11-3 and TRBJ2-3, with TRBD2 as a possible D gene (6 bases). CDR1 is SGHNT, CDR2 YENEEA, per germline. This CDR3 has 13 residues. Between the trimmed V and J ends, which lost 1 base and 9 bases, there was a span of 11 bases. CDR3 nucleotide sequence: TGTGCCAGCAGCTTAGTGGACGGGGGAACGCAGTATTTT. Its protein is CASSLVDGGTQYF.

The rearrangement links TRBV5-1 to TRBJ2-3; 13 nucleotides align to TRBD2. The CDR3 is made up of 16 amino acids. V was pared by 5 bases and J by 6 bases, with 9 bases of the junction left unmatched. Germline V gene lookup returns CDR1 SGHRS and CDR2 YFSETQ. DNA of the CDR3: TGCGCCAGCAGTCGACTAGCGGGGGGCCGACGGGATACGCAGTATTTT. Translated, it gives CASSRLAGGRRDTQYF.

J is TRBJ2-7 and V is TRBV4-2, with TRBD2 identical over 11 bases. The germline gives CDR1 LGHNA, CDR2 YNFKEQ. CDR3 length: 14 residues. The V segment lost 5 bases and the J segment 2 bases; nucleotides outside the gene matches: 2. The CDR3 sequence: CASSSSGRAYEQYF. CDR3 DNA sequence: TGTGCCAGCAGCAGTAGCGGGAGGGCCTACGAGCAGTACTTC.

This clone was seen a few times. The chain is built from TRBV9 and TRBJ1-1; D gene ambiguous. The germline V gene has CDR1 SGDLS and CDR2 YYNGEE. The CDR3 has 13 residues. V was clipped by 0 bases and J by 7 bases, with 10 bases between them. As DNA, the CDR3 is TGTGCCAGCAGCGTAGCGTCGGATAGTGAAGCTTTCTTT. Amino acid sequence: CASSVASDSEAFF.

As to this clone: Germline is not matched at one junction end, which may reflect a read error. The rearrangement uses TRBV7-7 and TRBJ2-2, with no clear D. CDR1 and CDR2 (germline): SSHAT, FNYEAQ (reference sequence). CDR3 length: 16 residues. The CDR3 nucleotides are TGTGCTAGCAGCTTAGTGACAACCGCGAACACCGGGGAGCTGTTTTTT. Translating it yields CASSLVTTANTGELFF.

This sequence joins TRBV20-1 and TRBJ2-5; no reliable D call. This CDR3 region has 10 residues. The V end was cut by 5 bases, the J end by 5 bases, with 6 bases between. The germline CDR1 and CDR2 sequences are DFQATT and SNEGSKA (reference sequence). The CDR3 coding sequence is TGCAGTGCTGAACGGGAGACCCAGTACTTC. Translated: CSAERETQYF.

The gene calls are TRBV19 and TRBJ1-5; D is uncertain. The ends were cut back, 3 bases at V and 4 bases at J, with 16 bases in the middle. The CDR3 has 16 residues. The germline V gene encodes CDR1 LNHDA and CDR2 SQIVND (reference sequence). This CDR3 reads CASSIGMWGWNQPQHF. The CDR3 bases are TGTGCCAGTAGTATCGGGATGTGGGGTTGGAATCAGCCCCAGCATTTT.

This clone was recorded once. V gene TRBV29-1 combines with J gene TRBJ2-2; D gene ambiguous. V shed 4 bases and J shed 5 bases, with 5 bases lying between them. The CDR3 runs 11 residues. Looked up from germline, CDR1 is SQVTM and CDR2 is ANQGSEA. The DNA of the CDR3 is TGCAGCGTTGTCAGGACCGGGGAGCTGTTTTTT. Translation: CSVVRTGELFF.

The CDR3 spells CASRTAGTGGANEQFF. DNA of the CDR3: TGTGCCAGCAGAACCGCCGGGACAGGGGGCGCGAATGAGCAGTTCTTC. This sequence joins TRBV6-6 and TRBJ2-1, with 12 bases fitting TRBD1. J lost 7 bases, V lost 6 bases, and 10 bases had no gene match. Germline assignment: CDR1 MNHNY and CDR2 SVGAGI (reference sequence). This CDR3 is 16 amino acids long.

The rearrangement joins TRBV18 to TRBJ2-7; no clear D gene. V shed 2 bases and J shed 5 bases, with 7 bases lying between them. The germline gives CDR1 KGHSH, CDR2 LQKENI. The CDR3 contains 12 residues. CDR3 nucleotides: TGTGCCAGCTCACCATCTGGGGACGAGCAGTACTTC. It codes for CASSPSGDEQYF.

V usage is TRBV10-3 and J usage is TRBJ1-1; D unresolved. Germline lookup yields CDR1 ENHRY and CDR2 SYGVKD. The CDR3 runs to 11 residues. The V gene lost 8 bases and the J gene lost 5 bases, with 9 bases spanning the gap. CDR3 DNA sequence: TGTGCCATCGCAAGGGAAACTGAAGCTTTCTTT. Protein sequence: CAIARETEAFF.

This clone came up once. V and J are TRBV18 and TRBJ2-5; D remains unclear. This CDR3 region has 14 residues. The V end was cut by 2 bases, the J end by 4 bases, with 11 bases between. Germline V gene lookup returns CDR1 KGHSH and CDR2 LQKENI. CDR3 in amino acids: CASSPGSVGETQYF. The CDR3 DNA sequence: TGTGCCAGCTCACCAGGATCGGTCGGAGAGACCCAGTACTTC.

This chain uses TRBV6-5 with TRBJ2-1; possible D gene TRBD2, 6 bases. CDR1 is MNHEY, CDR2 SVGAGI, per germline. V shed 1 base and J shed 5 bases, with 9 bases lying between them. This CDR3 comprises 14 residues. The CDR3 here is CASSYFGTHNEQFF. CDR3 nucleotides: TGTGCCAGCAGTTACTTTGGGACTCACAATGAGCAGTTCTTC.

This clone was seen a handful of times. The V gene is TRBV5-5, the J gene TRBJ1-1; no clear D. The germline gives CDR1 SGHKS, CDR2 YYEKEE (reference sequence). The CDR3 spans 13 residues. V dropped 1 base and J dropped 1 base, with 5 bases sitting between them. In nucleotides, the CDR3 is TGTGCCAGCAGCTTGAAGGGGAACACTGAAGCTTTCTTT. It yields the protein CASSLKGNTEAFF. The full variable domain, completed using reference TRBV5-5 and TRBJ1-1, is DAGVTQSPTHLIKTRGQQVTLRCSPISGHKSVSWYQQVLGQGPQFIFQYYEKEERGRGNFPDRFSARQFPNYSSELNVNALLLGDSALYLCASSLKGNTEAFFGQGTRLTVV.

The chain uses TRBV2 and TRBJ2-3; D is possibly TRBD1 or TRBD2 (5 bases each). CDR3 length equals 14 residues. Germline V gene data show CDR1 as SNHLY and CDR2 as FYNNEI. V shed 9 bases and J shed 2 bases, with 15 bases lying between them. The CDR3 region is CASFPGSHTDTQYF. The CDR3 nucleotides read TGTGCCAGTTTTCCAGGGAGTCACACAGATACGCAGTATTTT. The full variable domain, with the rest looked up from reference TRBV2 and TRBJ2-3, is EPEVTQTPSHQVTQMGQEVILRCVPISNHLYFYWYRQILGQKVEFLVSFYNNEISEKSEIFDDQFSVERPDGSNFTLKIRSTKLEDSAMYFCASFPGSHTDTQYFGPGTRLTVL.

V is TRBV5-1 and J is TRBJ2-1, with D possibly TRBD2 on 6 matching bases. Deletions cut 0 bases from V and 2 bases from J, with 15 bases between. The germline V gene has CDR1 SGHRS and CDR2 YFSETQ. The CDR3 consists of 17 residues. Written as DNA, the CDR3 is TGCGCCAGCAGCTTGGGGGTTGCGGGACCTACCTACAATGAGCAGTTCTTC. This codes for CASSLGVAGPTYNEQFF.

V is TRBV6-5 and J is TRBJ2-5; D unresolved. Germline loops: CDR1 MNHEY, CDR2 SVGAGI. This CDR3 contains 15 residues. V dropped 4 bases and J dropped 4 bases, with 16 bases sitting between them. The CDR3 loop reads CASSFLSSFRETQYF. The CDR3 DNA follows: TGTGCCAGCAGTTTCCTCTCATCGTTCCGAGAGACCCAGTACTTC.

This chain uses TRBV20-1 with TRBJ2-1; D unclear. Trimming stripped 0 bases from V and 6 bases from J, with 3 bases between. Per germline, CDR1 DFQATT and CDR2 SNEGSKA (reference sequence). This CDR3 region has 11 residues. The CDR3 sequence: CSARDINEQFF. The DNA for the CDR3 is TGCAGTGCTAGAGATATCAATGAGCAGTTCTTC.

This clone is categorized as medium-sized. CDR3 nucleotides: TGTGCCAGCAGCGTAGATGTGGGGACTGATGGAAACACCATATATTTT. Protein sequence: CASSVDVGTDGNTIYF. The chain is built from TRBV9 and TRBJ1-3; D may be TRBD1 (5 bases). CDR1 and CDR2 from the germline V gene are SGDLS and YYNGEE. The CDR3 runs to 16 residues. V gave up 0 bases and J gave up 3 bases, with 13 bases separating them.

CDR3: CASTSSTGGWTEAFF. The CDR3 DNA sequence: TGTGCCAGCACCAGCTCCACAGGGGGCTGGACTGAAGCTTTCTTT. The rearrangement links TRBV28 to TRBJ1-1; 9 nucleotides align to TRBD1. CDR3 length equals 15 residues. With 7 bases clipped from V and 5 bases from J, the junction kept 11 bases outside the gene matches. CDR1 and CDR2 (germline): MDHEN, SYDVKM.

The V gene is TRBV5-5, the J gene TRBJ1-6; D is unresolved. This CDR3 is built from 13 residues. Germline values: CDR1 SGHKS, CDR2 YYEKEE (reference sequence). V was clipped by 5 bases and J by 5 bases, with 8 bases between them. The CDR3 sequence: CASRAINNSPLHF. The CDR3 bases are TGTGCCAGCAGGGCTATAAATAATTCACCCCTCCACTTT.

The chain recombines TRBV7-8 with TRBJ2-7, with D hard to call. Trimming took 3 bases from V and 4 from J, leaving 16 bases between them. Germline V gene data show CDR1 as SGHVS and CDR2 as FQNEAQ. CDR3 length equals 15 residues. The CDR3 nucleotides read TGTGCCAGCAGCTTCAGAGGAAACGCCAATTACGAGCAGTACTTC. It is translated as CASSFRGNANYEQYF.

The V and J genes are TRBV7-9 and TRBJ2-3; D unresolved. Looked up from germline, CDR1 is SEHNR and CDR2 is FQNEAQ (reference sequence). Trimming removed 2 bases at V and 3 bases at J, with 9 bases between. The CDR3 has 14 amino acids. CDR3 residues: CASSLIGRTDTQYF. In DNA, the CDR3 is TGTGCCAGCAGCTTAATTGGCAGGACAGATACGCAGTATTTT.

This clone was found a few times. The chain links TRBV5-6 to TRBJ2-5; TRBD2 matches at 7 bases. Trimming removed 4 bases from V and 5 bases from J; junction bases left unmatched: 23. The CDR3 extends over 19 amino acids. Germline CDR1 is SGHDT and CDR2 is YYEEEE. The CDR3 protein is CASSIGLSLAAPRGETQYF. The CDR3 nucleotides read TGTGCCAGCAGCATCGGTCTCAGCCTAGCGGCCCCGAGGGGTGAGACCCAGTACTTC. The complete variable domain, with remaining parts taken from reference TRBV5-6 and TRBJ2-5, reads DAGVTQSPTHLIKTRGQQVTLRCSPKSGHDTVSWYQQALGQGPQFIFQYYEEEERQRGNFPDRFSGHQFPNYSSELNVNALLLGDSALYLCASSIGLSLAAPRGETQYFGPGTRLLVL.

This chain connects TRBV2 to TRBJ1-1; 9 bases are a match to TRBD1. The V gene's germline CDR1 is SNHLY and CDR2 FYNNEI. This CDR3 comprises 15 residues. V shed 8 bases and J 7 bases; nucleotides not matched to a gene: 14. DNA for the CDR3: TGTGCCAGCGAAAAACGTACAGGGGGCGTGGGTGAAGCTTTCTTT. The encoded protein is CASEKRTGGVGEAFF.